This T cell receptor beta chain originates from a study of blood T cell repertoires in COVID-19. Background on the study: Samples came from the United States, Italy and Spain, spanning acute and convalescent COVID-19. Nucleic acid was either cDNA or gDNA, and it came from T cells, B-cell-depleted T cells, or PBMCs.

Seattle patients were enrolled during active infection and followed longitudinally. Sequencing used immunoSEQ multiplex PCR; TCRdb keeps in-frame clones, though not all of them. The sample shows 95,000 to 150,000 clones, around 90% of them seen only once. V lost 1 base, J lost 10 bases, and 1 base stayed unmatched. The germline gives CDR1 SEHNR, CDR2 FQNEAQ (reference sequence). This CDR3 is built from 12 residues. This clone came up once. Sequenced input: peripheral blood. This receptor was obtained from a woman aged 60-75 years with COVID-19, enrolled during active disease. The V call is TRBV7-9, the J call TRBJ1-1, with 9 bases lining up with TRBD1. CDR3 region: CASSLEGQGAFF. The CDR3 coding sequence is TGTGCCAGCAGCTTAGAGGGACAGGGAGCTTTCTTT.